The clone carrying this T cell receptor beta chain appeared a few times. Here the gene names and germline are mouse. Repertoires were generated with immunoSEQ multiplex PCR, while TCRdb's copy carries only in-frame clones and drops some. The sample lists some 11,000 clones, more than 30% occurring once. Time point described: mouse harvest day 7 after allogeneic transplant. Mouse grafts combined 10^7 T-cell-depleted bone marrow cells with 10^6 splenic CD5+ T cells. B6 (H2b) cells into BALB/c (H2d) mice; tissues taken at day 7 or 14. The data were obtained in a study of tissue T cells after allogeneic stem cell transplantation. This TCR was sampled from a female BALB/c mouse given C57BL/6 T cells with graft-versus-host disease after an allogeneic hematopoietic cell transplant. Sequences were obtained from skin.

This chain's CDR3 is CASSSVTGENTLYF. The DNA read from the CDR3 is TGTGCCAGCAGCTCGGTGACAGGGGAAAACACCTTGTAC. This chain connects TRBV3 to TRBJ2-4, with 8 bases lining up with TRBD1. The read halts 1 residue ahead of the CDR3 end, with the missing end drawn from the germline J gene. Germline V gives CDR1 SNHLY, CDR2 FYNGKV (reference sequence). V lost 4 bases and J lost 4; bases outside the gene matches: 4. CDR3 length: 14 amino acids.